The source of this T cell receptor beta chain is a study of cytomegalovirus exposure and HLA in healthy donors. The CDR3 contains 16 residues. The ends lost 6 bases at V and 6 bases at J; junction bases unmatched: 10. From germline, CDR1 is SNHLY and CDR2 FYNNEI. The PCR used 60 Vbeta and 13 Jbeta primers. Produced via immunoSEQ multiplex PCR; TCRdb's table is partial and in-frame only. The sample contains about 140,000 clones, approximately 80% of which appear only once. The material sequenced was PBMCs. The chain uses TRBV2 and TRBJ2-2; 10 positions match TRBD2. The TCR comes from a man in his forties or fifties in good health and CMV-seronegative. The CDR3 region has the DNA TGTGCCAGCAGCGGGGGAGCGGGGGGGCCCCCCGGGGAGCTGTTTTTT. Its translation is CASSGGAGGPPGELFF.